This TCR beta chain originates from a study of blood T cells in healthy people across ages. Findings and caveats of the study: In these data, TCR beta diversity tracked strongly with naive T cell percentage. Per million T cells, TCR beta diversity dropped roughly linearly as age increased.

At least ten counts were recorded for this clonotype. Its antigen is not known. CDR3 size: 13 residues. V was shortened by 7 bases and J by 5 bases, with 14 bases between the two germline ends. It was with a sample-barcoded 5' primer and a J-beta primer mix that a second PCR of roughly 7 to 12 cycles was run. TCRdb fed the 5' RACE reads into MiXCR, producing one record per CDR3 protein. The sample holds 1 million to 1.2 million distinct CDR3 sequences, 35% to 40% seen once. This receptor was identified in a man between 18 and 35 years old in good health. V and J are TRBV12-3 or TRBV12-4 and TRBJ1-2; D perhaps matches TRBD1 (5 bases). Sequences were obtained from blood. CDR3 nucleotides: TGTGCCAGCACCACGTTGGGGCCATATGGCTACACCTTC. Its translation: CASTTLGPYGYTF.